Described below is a single T cell receptor (beta chain) sequence and its context. What it binds is not known. This CDR3 is built from 16 residues. V lost 3 bases to trimming and J lost 0 bases, with 13 bases between them. The V gene's germline CDR1 is SEHNR and CDR2 FQNEAQ (reference sequence). Each donor supplied roughly 10 milliliters of peripheral blood. A J-beta primer mix and a sample-barcoded 5' primer were used in a second PCR of roughly 7 to 12 cycles. TCRdb itself ran the 5' RACE reads through MiXCR, one entry per CDR3 protein. The data hold 730,000 or so distinct CDR3 sequences, with roughly 41% observed a single time. The data belong to a study of blood T cells in healthy people across ages. Study-wide results and limits: Roughly linear declines in TCR beta diversity per million T cells occurred with age.

The sequencing input was blood. The rearrangement joins TRBV7-9 to TRBJ2-3, with D possibly being TRBD2 (6 bases). This receptor was obtained from a woman aged 55-69 years in good health. The CDR3 bases are TGTGCCAGCAGCTTCCTCGCGGGATCTAGCACAGATACGCAGTATTTT. It translates to CASSFLAGSSTDTQYF.